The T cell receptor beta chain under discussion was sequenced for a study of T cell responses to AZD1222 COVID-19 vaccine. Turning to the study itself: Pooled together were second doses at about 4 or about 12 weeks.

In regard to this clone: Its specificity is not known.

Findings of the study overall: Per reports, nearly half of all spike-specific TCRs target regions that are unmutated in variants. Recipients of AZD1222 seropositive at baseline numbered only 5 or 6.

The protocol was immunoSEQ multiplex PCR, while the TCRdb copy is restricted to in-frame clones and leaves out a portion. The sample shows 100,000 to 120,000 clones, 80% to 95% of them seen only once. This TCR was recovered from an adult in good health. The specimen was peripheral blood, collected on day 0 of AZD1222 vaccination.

The CDR3 here is CASSEQVRAHEKLFF. The CDR3 region has the DNA TGTGCCAGCAGTGAACAGGTCAGGGCCCATGAAAAACTGTTTTTT. This chain links TRBV25-1 with TRBJ1-4; possibly TRBD1 for D (5 bases). This CDR3 comprises 15 residues. Trimming removed 2 bases at V and 6 bases at J, with 13 bases between. Per the germline V gene, CDR1 is MGHDK and CDR2 is SYGVNS.